Following are 32 T cell receptor beta chains from one sample sequenced in a study of T cells in narcolepsy. TCRdb's copy holds only in-frame clones and misses some; the assay was immunoSEQ multiplex PCR. This sample carries 35,000 to 40,000 clones, approximately 85% of them seen once, and the ten largest clones take under 2%. The specimen sequenced was CD45RA- memory CD4+ T cells from PBMCs. These receptors were taken from a human donor with narcolepsy.

The rearrangement uses TRBV7-9 and TRBJ1-2, with TRBD1 identical over 7 bases. This CDR3 is built from 14 residues. With V trimmed by 0 bases and J by 2 bases, 0 bases remained unmatched. From germline, CDR1 is SEHNR and CDR2 FQNEAQ (reference sequence). Here the CDR3 DNA reads TGTGCCAGCAGCTTAGCAGGGGGCAACTATGGCTACACCTTC. As protein: CASSLAGGNYGYTF.

The chain links TRBV19 to TRBJ1-5, with 8 bases lining up with TRBD1. This CDR3 region has 14 residues. Trimming took 6 bases from V and 8 from J; bases not matched to a gene: 9. From germline, CDR1 is LNHDA and CDR2 SQIVND (reference sequence). The CDR3 region is CASSLGTGWEPQHF. CDR3 in DNA: TGTGCCAGTAGCCTGGGGACAGGCTGGGAGCCCCAGCATTTT.

The V gene is TRBV11-3, the J gene TRBJ1-6; perhaps TRBD1 as D (6 bases). Trimming pared 5 bases from V and 7 bases from J, leaving 15 bases between. This CDR3 region has 15 residues. CDR1 and CDR2 from the germline V gene are SGHNT and YENEEA. This chain's CDR3 is CASSKYRDGNSPLHF. The CDR3 coding sequence is TGTGCCAGCAGCAAATACAGGGATGGCAATTCACCCCTCCACTTT.

The chain joins TRBV11-2 to TRBJ2-7; D may be TRBD2 (6 bases). This CDR3 region has 13 residues. Trimming removed 5 bases at V and 6 bases at J, with 14 bases between. Germline lookup yields CDR1 SGHAT and CDR2 FQNNGV. The CDR3 DNA follows: TGTGCCAGCAGCCCCGCCGGAGGGCCCGAGCAGTACTTC. Its translation is CASSPAGGPEQYF.

DNA for the CDR3: TGTGCCTGGAGTGTACAAGTGACAGTGAACACTGAAGCTTTCTTT. Protein sequence: CAWSVQVTVNTEAFF. This chain uses TRBV30 with TRBJ1-1; perhaps TRBD1 as D (5 bases). The CDR3 covers 15 residues. CDR1 and CDR2 from the germline V gene are GTSNPN and SVGIG (reference sequence). The V end was cut by 0 bases, the J end by 0 bases, with 11 bases between.

This sequence joins TRBV10-1 and TRBJ2-3; weak D call: TRBD2 (5 bases). Germline CDR1 and CDR2: WNHNN and SYGVQD (reference sequence). The germline V and J ends were trimmed by 2 bases and 4 bases, with 16 bases remaining between them. The CDR3 covers 16 residues. CDR3 coding DNA: TGCGCCAGCAGTGAGAGTATTGGTGTCGGGGCAGATACGCAGTATTTT. Its translation is CASSESIGVGADTQYF.

The rearrangement joins TRBV6-5 to TRBJ1-5; D ambiguous. CDR3 size: 12 residues. V was shortened by 2 bases and J by 9 bases, with 8 bases between the two germline ends. Germline V CDR1 and CDR2: MNHEY, SVGAGI. DNA of the CDR3: TGTGCCAGCAGTTACCCCCGGGGGCCCCAGCATTTT. Protein product: CASSYPRGPQHF.

V is TRBV5-1 and J is TRBJ2-1, with D hard to call. V lost 7 bases, J lost 4 bases, and 9 bases lay in between. The CDR3 covers 12 residues. Germline assignment: CDR1 SGHRS and CDR2 YFSETQ. In DNA, the CDR3 is TGCGCCAGCGGTGGGGATTACAATGAGCAGTTCTTC. Its protein product is CASGGDYNEQFF.

The V call is TRBV4-1, the J call TRBJ1-1; D may be TRBD1 (5 bases). CDR1 MGHRA and CDR2 YSYEKL come from the germline V gene. V was pared by 6 bases and J by 5 bases, with 16 bases between. This CDR3 is 14 amino acids long. Here the CDR3 DNA reads TGCGCCAGCAGGGGACCCCTCCGCGGGACTGAAGCTTTCTTT. Its protein is CASRGPLRGTEAFF.

V and J are TRBV5-1 and TRBJ1-6; no clear D gene. Germline CDR1 reads SGHRS; CDR2 reads YFSETQ. Trimming stripped 4 bases from V and 7 bases from J, with 12 bases between. The CDR3 has 14 residues. The CDR3 region has the DNA TGCGCCAGCAGCGCCGAGCTGGGAAATTCACCCCTCCACTTT. It codes for CASSAELGNSPLHF.

The chain employs TRBV9 and TRBJ1-4; no clear D. The V and J ends lost 0 bases and 0 bases respectively, with 12 bases between them. The germline V gene encodes CDR1 SGDLS and CDR2 YYNGEE. The CDR3 length is 17 residues. In DNA, the CDR3 is TGTGCCAGCAGCGTAGGAAACTTTAGAGCAACTAATGAAAAACTGTTTTTT. Amino acids: CASSVGNFRATNEKLFF.

The V and J genes are TRBV15 and TRBJ1-2; D gene ambiguous. Between the trimmed V and J ends, which lost 0 bases and 6 bases, there was a span of 8 bases. The CDR3 is 13 amino acids. The germline CDR1 and CDR2 sequences are LNHNV and YYDKDF (reference sequence). The CDR3 here is CATSRDKLDGYTF. CDR3 bases: TGTGCCACCAGCAGAGATAAACTCGATGGCTACACCTTC.

A few counts support this clone. This rearrangement joins TRBV19 to TRBJ2-1; 8 bases match TRBD1. This CDR3 has 14 amino acids. Germline CDR1 and CDR2: LNHDA and SQIVND (reference sequence). V trimming: 5 bases; J trimming: 5 bases; junction bases outside the gene matches: 5. CDR3 region: CASSRQGTDNEQFF. As DNA, the CDR3 is TGTGCCAGTAGTCGACAGGGGACCGACAATGAGCAGTTCTTC.

The chain couples TRBV4-3 to TRBJ2-7, with a tentative D call TRBD1 (6 bases). Trimming removed 0 bases at V and 5 bases at J, with 14 bases between. The CDR3 consists of 15 residues. Germline V gene data show CDR1 as LGHNA and CDR2 as YSLEER. Here the CDR3 reads CASSQDWGRLDEQYF. CDR3 nucleotides: TGCGCCAGCAGCCAAGACTGGGGGCGCCTGGACGAGCAGTACTTC.

In this sample, this clone turned up a few times. V usage is TRBV4-3 and J usage is TRBJ1-6; 8 positions agree with TRBD1. The CDR3 loop spans 15 amino acids. V shed 1 base, J shed 9 bases, and the junction held 5 bases outside the gene matches. The germline V gene encodes CDR1 LGHNA and CDR2 YSLEER. This CDR3 is CASSQGTGMGSPLHF. The DNA for the CDR3 is TGCGCCAGCAGCCAAGGGACAGGGATGGGTTCACCCCTCCACTTT.

V usage is TRBV7-2 and J usage is TRBJ2-1; unclear D gene. Germline V gene lookup returns CDR1 SGHTA and CDR2 FQGNSA. This CDR3 spans 14 amino acids. Trimming stripped 2 bases from V and 9 bases from J, with 14 bases between. The CDR3 is CASSLFRTGGEQFF. In nucleotides, the CDR3 is TGTGCCAGCAGCTTATTTAGAACGGGCGGTGAGCAGTTCTTC.

The V call is TRBV11-2, the J call TRBJ1-1; 9 positions agree with TRBD1. The junction had 12 bases not matched to a gene; V was cut back by 1 base and J by 9 bases. The CDR3 covers 16 residues. Germline CDR1 reads SGHAT; CDR2 reads FQNNGV. CDR3 coding DNA: TGTGCCAGCAGCTTAGCCGGGACAGGGACGCCGCGGCAAGCTTTCTTT. It encodes CASSLAGTGTPRQAFF.

This chain uses TRBV5-5 with TRBJ2-7; D not resolved. Germline assignment: CDR1 SGHKS and CDR2 YYEKEE (reference sequence). Trimming removed 3 bases from V and 4 bases from J, with 8 bases in between. The CDR3 spans 12 residues. This CDR3 reads CASSSHTYEQYF. For the CDR3, the DNA is TGTGCCAGCAGCTCCCATACTTACGAGCAGTACTTC.

This chain uses TRBV7-6 with TRBJ1-2, with 7 positions matching TRBD1. The germline CDR1 and CDR2 sequences are SGHVS and FNYEAQ. V dropped 5 bases and J dropped 4; count of bases not matched to a gene: 19. The CDR3 consists of 18 residues. Here the CDR3 DNA reads TGTGCCAGCAGCGCTTCTTTTGCAACAGGGGTCGTAGGCTATGGCTACACCTTC. It codes for CASSASFATGVVGYGYTF.

The chain is built from TRBV2 and TRBJ2-7, with 10 positions matching TRBD1. The germline CDR1 and CDR2 sequences are SNHLY and FYNNEI. The CDR3 loop spans 14 amino acids. Trimming removed 7 bases from V and 6 bases from J; junction bases left unmatched: 9. Here the CDR3 reads CASIPGQGRREQYF. DNA of the CDR3: TGTGCCAGCATCCCGGGACAGGGGAGGCGCGAGCAGTACTTC.

The V gene is TRBV4-2, the J gene TRBJ2-2, with 9 bases fitting TRBD1. CDR1 is LGHNA and CDR2 is YNFKEQ in the germline V gene. This CDR3 spans 15 amino acids. The junction had 4 bases not matched to a gene; V was cut back by 3 bases and J by 5 bases. The CDR3 sequence is CASSHPGQGTGELFF. CDR3 coding DNA: TGTGCCAGCAGCCACCCGGGACAGGGAACCGGGGAGCTGTTTTTT.

This sequence joins TRBV5-4 and TRBJ2-7; 12 bases agree with TRBD1. CDR1 is SGHNT and CDR2 is YYREEE in the germline V gene (reference sequence). The ends lost 4 bases at V and 2 bases at J; junction bases unmatched: 4. This CDR3 region has 15 residues. CDR3 in amino acids: CASSGTGGLTYEQYF. In nucleotides, the CDR3 is TGTGCCAGCAGCGGGACAGGGGGCCTGACCTACGAGCAGTACTTC.

CDR3 bases: TGTGCCAGCAGTTACACTAGGGGGACTGGGGCCAACGTCCTGACTTTC. Translation gives CASSYTRGTGANVLTF. The chain is built from TRBV6-5 and TRBJ2-6, with D possibly being TRBD1 (6 bases). Germline assignment: CDR1 MNHEY and CDR2 SVGAGI. The CDR3 runs 16 residues. Trimming shortened V by 2 bases and J by 2 bases, and 10 bases separated the two germline ends.

The genes are TRBV9 and TRBJ1-2; D not resolved. The CDR3 contains 17 residues. The ends were cut back, 1 base at V and 0 bases at J, with 16 bases in the middle. CDR1 SGDLS and CDR2 YYNGEE come from the germline V gene. CDR3 DNA: TGTGCCAGCAGCGTATCCCCGACCTATCCTACTAACTATGGCTACACCTTC. Its translation: CASSVSPTYPTNYGYTF.

This clone appeared once. This chain links TRBV5-1 with TRBJ1-2; D is perhaps TRBD1 (6 bases). Germline V CDR1 and CDR2: SGHRS, YFSETQ. This CDR3 has 15 residues. V gave up 6 bases and J gave up 0 bases, with 15 bases separating them. CDR3 protein: CASTPGQSTNYGYTF. The CDR3 nucleotides read TGCGCCAGCACTCCCGGACAGTCTACTAACTATGGCTACACCTTC.

Written as DNA, the CDR3 is TGTGCCAGCAGCTTGGACAGGGGACCCGGGGAGCTGTTTTTT. Encoded protein: CASSLDRGPGELFF. V is TRBV11-3 and J is TRBJ2-2, with 9 positions matching TRBD1. Germline loops: CDR1 SGHNT, CDR2 YENEEA. With V trimmed by 3 bases and J by 6 bases, 2 bases remained unmatched. This CDR3 is 14 amino acids long.

This clone appeared a single time. The gene calls are TRBV6-6 and TRBJ1-2; tentative D call: TRBD1 (6 bases). Germline CDR1 reads MNHNY; CDR2 reads SVGAGI (reference sequence). CDR3 size: 13 residues. Trimming took 6 bases from V and 4 from J, leaving 12 bases between them. The CDR3 DNA is TGTGCCAGCAGCCTTACAGGGACCTATGGCTACACCTTC. Translating gives CASSLTGTYGYTF.

The chain combines TRBV7-2 with TRBJ2-5, with D hard to call. CDR3 length equals 13 residues. Trimming left V 6 bases short and J 1 base short, with 9 bases between. CDR1 SGHTA and CDR2 FQGNSA come from the germline V gene. CDR3 loop: CASRRRPQETQYF. CDR3 coding DNA: TGTGCCAGCAGAAGACGGCCCCAAGAGACCCAGTACTTC.

This clone was detected once. The CDR3 DNA reads TGTGCCAGCAGCTTAGGGTACCTGAGCACTGAAGCTTTCTTT. The encoded protein is CASSLGYLSTEAFF. The chain couples TRBV7-2 to TRBJ1-1; D not resolved. CDR1 SGHTA and CDR2 FQGNSA come from the germline V gene. Trimming pared 1 base from V and 4 bases from J, leaving 10 bases between. CDR3 size: 14 residues. Complete variable domain (other parts from reference TRBV7-2 and TRBJ1-1): GAGVSQSPSNKVTEKGKDVELRCDPISGHTALYWYRQSLGQGLEFLIYFQGNSAPDKSGLPSDRFSAERTGGSVSTLTIQRTQQEDSAVYLCASSLGYLSTEAFFGQGTRLTVV.

The V and J genes are TRBV6-5 and TRBJ2-1, with D unclear. V lost 0 bases to trimming and J lost 3 bases, with 6 bases between them. This CDR3 comprises 14 residues. CDR1 MNHEY and CDR2 SVGAGI come from the germline V gene. CDR3 sequence (DNA): TGTGCCAGCAGTTACTCGTCACTCTACAATGAGCAGTTCTTC. This sequence encodes CASSYSSLYNEQFF.

The chain uses TRBV7-9 and TRBJ2-7, with D maybe TRBD2 (6 bases). The CDR3 extends over 13 amino acids. Germline CDR1 SEHNR, CDR2 FQNEAQ (reference sequence). Trimming took 5 bases from V and 3 from J, leaving 11 bases between them. CDR3 in DNA: TGTGCCAGCAGCCCCCGGGGGATCTACGAGCAGTACTTC. It is translated as CASSPRGIYEQYF. The variable domain in full, completed from reference TRBV7-9 and TRBJ2-7, reads DTGVSQNPRHKITKRGQNVTFRCDPISEHNRLYWYRQTLGQGPEFLTYFQNEAQLEKSRLLSDRFSAERPKGSFSTLEIQRTEQGDSAMYLCASSPRGIYEQYFGPGTRLTVT.

The sample holds one count of this clone. The V call is TRBV27, the J call TRBJ2-7, with 8 positions matching TRBD2. The ends lost 6 bases at V and 3 bases at J; junction bases unmatched: 10. CDR1 is MNHEY, CDR2 SMNVEV, per germline (reference sequence). There are 15 residues in the CDR3. The CDR3 region has the DNA TGTGCCAGCAGCCGCGACGGCGGGGGGAACTACGAGCAGTACTTC. Translating gives CASSRDGGGNYEQYF.